This TCR beta chain was profiled in a study of T cell changes during pregnancy in multiple sclerosis. The CDR3 runs to 15 residues. After removal of 5 bases from V and 5 bases from J, the junction contained 10 bases not matched to a gene. Germline values: CDR1 GTSNPN, CDR2 SVGIG (reference sequence). The protocol was immunoSEQ multiplex PCR, while the TCRdb copy is restricted to in-frame clones and leaves out a portion. Counted here are 60,000 or so clones, roughly 90% occurring once; the ten biggest clones make up 0.85% to 0.9%. The receptor's source is a female donor with multiple sclerosis, enrolled in a pregnancy study. The chain joins TRBV30 to TRBJ2-1; 9 positions agree with TRBD1. The sequencing here drew on peripheral blood, taken before pregnancy. CDR3 loop: CAWGPGDRDNNEQFF. For the CDR3, the DNA is TGTGCCTGGGGTCCAGGGGACAGGGATAACAATGAGCAGTTCTTC.